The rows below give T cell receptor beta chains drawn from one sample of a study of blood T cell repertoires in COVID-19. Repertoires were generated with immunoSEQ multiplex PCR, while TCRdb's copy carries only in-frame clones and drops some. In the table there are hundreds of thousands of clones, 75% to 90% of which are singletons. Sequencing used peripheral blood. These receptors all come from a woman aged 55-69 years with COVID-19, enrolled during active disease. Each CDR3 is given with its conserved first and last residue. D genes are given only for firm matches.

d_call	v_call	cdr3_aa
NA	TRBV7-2	CASSLAGRYNEQFF
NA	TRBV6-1	CASSEAGRGFYEQYF
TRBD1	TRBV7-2	CASSPVGQDTYEQYF
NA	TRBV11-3	CASSLEGYLEQYF
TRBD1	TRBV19	CATTHRGGEKLFF
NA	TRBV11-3	CASSLDGQRVTQYF
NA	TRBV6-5	CASSYSAGAQPQHF
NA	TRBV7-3	CASSFQGTDTQYF
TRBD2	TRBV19	CASSPQRGDTQYF
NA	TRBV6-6	CASSTTGSGGYTF
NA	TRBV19	CASSDRGADTQYF
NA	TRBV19	CASSFSSRASATYEQYF
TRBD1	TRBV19	CASSNYRGGYTF
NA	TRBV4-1	CASSPDPGGVSNTEAFF
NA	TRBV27	CASSLSRIRTTTDTQYF
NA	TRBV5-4	CASSRVSTSYNSPLHF
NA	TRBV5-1	CASSLTVQETQYF
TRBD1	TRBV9	CASSVNRDSTYGYTF
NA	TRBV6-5	CASSLRSRDSYEQYF
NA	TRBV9	CASSPRGHLINYGYTF
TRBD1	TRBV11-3	CASTTTGADTQYF
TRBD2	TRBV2	CASSEAREGVDTDTQYF
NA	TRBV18	CASSPLQGSASYEQYF
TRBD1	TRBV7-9	CASSLIVDRVHEQFF
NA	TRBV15	CATSRTGSVNEQFF
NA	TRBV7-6	CASSPASGGGGGYTF
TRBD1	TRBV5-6	CASSKGQGRGLFF
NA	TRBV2	CASSRTEETQYF
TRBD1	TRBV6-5	CASSYAQGAYEQYF
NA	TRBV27	CASSFLRGLGTEAFF
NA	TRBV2	CASRGGDYGYTF
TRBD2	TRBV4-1	CASSLLLAGGGYRQYF
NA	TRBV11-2	CASSSPRGYYGYTF
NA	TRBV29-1	CSVTVGDSNQPQHF
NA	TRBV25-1	CASSPGARGYGYTF
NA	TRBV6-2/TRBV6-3	CASSTARTVQPQHF
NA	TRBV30	CAWSSGTDTQYF